Reported below is one T cell receptor (beta chain). A second PCR of 7 to 11 cycles used a sample-barcoded 5' primer and a J-beta primer mix. MiXCR, run by TCRdb on the 5' RACE reads, gives a single entry per CDR3 protein. There are about 780,000 distinct CDR3 sequences in the sample; more than 25% occur only once, and around 2.9% lies in the top ten. The data derive from a study of blood T cells in healthy people across ages. Looked up from germline, CDR1 is MGHDK and CDR2 is SYGVNS. The CDR3 has 16 residues. The ends were cut back, 2 bases at V and 1 base at J, with 14 bases in the middle. This same sample was also part of a study on T cells of mothers and their children.

The clonotype comes from a boy aged 10-17 years in good health. The sequenced sample was blood. The chain links TRBV25-1 to TRBJ2-5; no clear D. This CDR3 is CASSEGGTYIQETQYF. The DNA of the CDR3 is TGTGCCAGCAGTGAAGGCGGCACCTATATCCAAGAGACCCAGTACTTC.